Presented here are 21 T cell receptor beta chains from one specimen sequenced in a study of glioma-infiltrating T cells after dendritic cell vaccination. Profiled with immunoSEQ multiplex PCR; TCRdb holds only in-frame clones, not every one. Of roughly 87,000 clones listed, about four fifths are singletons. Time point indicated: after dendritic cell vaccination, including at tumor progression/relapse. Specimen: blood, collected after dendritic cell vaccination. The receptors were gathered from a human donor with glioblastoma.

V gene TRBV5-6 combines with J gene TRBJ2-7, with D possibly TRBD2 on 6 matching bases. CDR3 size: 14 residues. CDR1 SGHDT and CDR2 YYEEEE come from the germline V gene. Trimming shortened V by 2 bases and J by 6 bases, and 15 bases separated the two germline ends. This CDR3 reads CASSLMSGTGEQYF. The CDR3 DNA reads TGTGCCAGCAGCTTAATGTCAGGGACTGGCGAGCAGTACTTC. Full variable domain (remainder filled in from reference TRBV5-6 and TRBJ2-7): DAGVTQSPTHLIKTRGQQVTLRCSPKSGHDTVSWYQQALGQGPQFIFQYYEEEERQRGNFPDRFSGHQFPNYSSELNVNALLLGDSALYLCASSLMSGTGEQYFGPGTRLTVT.

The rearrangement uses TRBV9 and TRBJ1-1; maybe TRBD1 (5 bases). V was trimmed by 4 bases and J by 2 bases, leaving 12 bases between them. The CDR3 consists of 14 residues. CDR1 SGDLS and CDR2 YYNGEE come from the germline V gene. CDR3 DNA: TGTGCCAGCAGCACTCGACAGACAAACACTGAAGCTTTCTTT. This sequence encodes CASSTRQTNTEAFF.

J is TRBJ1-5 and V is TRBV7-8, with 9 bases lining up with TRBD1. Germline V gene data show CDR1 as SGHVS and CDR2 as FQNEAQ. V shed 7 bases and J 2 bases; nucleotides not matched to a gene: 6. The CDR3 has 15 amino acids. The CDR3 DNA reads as TGTGCCAGCATACAGGGGGCAGGTGGCAATCAGCCCCAGCATTTT. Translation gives CASIQGAGGNQPQHF.

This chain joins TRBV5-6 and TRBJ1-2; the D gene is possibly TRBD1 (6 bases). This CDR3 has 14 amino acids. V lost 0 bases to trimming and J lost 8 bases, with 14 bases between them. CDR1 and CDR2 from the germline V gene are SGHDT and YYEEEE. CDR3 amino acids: CASSLDARGGGYTF. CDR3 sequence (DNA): TGTGCCAGCAGCTTGGACGCAAGAGGGGGAGGCTACACCTTC.

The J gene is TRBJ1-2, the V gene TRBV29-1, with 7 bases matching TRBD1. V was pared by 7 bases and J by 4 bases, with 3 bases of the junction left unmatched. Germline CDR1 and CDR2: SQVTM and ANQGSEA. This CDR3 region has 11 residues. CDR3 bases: TGCAGCGCACAGGGGTTCTATGGCTACACCTTC. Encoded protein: CSAQGFYGYTF.

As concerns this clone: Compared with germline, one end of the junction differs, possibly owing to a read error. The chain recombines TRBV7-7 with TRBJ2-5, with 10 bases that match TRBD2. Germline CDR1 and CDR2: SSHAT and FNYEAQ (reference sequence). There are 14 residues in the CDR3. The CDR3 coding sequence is TGTGCTAGCAGCTTAAGCGGGGGGGCAGAGACCCAGTACTTC. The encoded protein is CASSLSGGAETQYF.

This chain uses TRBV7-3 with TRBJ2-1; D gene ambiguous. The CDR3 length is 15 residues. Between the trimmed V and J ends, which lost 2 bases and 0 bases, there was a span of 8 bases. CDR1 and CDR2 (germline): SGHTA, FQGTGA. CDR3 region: CASSLGSSSYNEQFF. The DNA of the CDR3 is TGTGCCAGCAGCTTAGGGTCTAGCTCCTACAATGAGCAGTTCTTC.

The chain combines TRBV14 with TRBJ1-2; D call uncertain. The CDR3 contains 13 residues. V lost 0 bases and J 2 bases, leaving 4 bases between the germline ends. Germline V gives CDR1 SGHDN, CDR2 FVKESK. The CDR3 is CASSQDLNYGYTF. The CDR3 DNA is TGTGCCAGCAGCCAAGATCTAAACTATGGCTACACCTTC.

CDR3: CAFSQGGTEAFF. The CDR3 DNA reads as TGTGCCTTTTCCCAGGGTGGCACTGAAGCTTTCTTT. The chain links TRBV30 to TRBJ1-1; a weak D match, TRBD1 (5 bases). The CDR3 totals 12 residues. Germline V CDR1 and CDR2: GTSNPN, SVGIG (reference sequence). V was pared by 7 bases and J by 4 bases, with 13 bases between.

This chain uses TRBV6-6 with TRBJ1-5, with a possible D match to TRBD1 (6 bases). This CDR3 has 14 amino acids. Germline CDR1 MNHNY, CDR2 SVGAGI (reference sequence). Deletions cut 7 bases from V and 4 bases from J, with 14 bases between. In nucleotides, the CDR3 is TGTGCCAGCACCGTAGGGGGTCGTAATCAGCCCCAGCATTTT. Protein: CASTVGGRNQPQHF.

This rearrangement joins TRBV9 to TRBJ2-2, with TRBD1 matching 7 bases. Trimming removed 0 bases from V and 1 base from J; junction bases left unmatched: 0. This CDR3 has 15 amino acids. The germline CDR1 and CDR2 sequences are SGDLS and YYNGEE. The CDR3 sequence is CASSVGTGNTGELFF. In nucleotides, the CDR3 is TGTGCCAGCAGCGTAGGGACAGGGAACACCGGGGAGCTGTTTTTT.

The CDR3 DNA is TGCGCCAGCAGCTTGGTGGAGAACTATGGCTACACCTTC. Its protein product is CASSLVENYGYTF. The chain employs TRBV5-1 and TRBJ1-2; D not resolved. Germline V gene sequence: CDR1 SGHRS, CDR2 YFSETQ. Trimming removed 0 bases from V and 2 bases from J, with 5 bases in between. The CDR3 contains 13 residues. Looking up the rest from reference TRBV5-1 and TRBJ1-2 gives the full variable domain: KAGVTQTPRYLIKTRGQQVTLSCSPISGHRSVSWYQQTPGQGLQFLFEYFSETQRNKGNFPGRFSGRQFSNSRSEMNVSTLELGDSALYLCASSLVENYGYTFGSGTRLTVV.

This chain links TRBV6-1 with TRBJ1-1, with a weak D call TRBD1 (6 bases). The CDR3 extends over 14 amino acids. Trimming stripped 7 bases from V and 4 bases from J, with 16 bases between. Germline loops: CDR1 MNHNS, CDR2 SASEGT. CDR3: CASTLTGLGTEAFF. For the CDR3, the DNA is TGTGCCAGCACCCTGACAGGATTGGGCACTGAAGCTTTCTTT.

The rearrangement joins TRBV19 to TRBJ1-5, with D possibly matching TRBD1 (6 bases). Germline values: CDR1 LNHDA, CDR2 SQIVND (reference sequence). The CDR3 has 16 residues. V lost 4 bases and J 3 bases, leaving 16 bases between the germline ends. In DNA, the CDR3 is TGTGCCAGTAGTAACCCGGGACACCAACCCAATCAGCCCCAGCATTTT. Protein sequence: CASSNPGHQPNQPQHF.

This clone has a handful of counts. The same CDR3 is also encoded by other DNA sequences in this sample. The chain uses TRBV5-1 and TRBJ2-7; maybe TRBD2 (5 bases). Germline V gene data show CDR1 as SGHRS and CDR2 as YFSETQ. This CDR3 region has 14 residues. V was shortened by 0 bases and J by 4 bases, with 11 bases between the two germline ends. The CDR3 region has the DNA TGCGCCAGCAGCTTGGCGGCCGGGGAATACGAGCAGTACTTC. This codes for CASSLAAGEYEQYF. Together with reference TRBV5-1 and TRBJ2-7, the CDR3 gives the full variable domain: KAGVTQTPRYLIKTRGQQVTLSCSPISGHRSVSWYQQTPGQGLQFLFEYFSETQRNKGNFPGRFSGRQFSNSRSEMNVSTLELGDSALYLCASSLAAGEYEQYFGPGTRLTVT.

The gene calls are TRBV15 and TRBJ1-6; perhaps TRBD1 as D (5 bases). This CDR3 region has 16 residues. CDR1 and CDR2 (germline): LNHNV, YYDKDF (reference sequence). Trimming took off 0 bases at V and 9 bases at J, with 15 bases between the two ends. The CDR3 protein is CATSRDRRGGGSPLHF. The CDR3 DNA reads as TGTGCCACCAGCAGAGATCGACGCGGGGGAGGTTCACCCCTCCACTTT.

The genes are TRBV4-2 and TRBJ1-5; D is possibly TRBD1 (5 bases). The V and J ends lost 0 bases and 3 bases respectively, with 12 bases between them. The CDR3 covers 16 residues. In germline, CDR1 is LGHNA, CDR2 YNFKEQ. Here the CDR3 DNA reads TGTGCCAGCAGCCAAGATGGGCAGGGTTTCAATCAGCCCCAGCATTTT. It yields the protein CASSQDGQGFNQPQHF.

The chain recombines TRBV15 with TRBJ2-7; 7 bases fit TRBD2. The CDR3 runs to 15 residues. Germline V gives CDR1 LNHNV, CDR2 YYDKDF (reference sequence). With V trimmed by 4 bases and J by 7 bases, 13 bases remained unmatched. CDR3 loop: CATSIRSGQAGEQYF. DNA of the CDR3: TGTGCCACCAGCATTCGTTCGGGCCAAGCGGGAGAGCAGTACTTC.

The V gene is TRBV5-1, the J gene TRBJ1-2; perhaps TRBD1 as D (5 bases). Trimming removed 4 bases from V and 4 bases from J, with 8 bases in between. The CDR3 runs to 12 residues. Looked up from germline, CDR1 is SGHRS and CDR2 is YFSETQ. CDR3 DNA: TGCGCCAGCAGCCCGCAGGGCTATGGCTACACCTTC. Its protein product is CASSPQGYGYTF.

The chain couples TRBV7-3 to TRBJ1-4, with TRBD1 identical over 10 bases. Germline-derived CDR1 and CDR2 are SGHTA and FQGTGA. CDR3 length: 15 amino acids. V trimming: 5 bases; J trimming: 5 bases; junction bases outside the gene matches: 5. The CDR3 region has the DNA TGTGCCAGCAGCCGAGGGACAGGGGAAAATGAAAAACTGTTTTTT. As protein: CASSRGTGENEKLFF.

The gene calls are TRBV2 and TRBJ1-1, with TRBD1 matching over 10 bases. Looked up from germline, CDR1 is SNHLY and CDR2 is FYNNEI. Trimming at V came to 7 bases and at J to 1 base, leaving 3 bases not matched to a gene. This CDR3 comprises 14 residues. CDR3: CASKGQGTNTEAFF. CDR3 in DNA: TGTGCCAGCAAGGGACAGGGGACGAACACTGAAGCTTTCTTT.